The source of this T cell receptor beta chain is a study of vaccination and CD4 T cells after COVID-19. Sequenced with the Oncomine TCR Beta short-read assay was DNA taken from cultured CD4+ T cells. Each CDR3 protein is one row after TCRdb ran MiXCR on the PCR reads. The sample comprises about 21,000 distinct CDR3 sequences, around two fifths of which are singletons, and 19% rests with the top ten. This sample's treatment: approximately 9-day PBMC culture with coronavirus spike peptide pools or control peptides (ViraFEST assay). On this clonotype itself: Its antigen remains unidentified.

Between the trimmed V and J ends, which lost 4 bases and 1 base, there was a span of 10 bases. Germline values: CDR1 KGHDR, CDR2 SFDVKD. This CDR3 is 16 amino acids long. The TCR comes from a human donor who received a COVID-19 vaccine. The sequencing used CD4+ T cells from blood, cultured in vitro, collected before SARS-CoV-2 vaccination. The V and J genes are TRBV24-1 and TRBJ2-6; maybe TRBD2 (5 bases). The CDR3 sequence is CATSEMEVSGANVLTF. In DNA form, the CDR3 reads TGTGCCACCAGTGAGATGGAGGTTTCTGGGGCCAACGTCCTGACTTTC.